The 30 T cell receptor beta chains below come from one sample, sequenced in a study of cytotoxic CD8 clonotypes in ibrutinib-treated CLL. The assay was immunoSEQ multiplex PCR, and TCRdb's table has in-frame clones only and misses some. The sample has fewer than 300,000 clones; approximately 76% are singletons. Here the sequenced sample was PBMCs, taken at disease progression, from a patient treated with ibrutinib. These receptors were obtained from a human donor with chronic lymphocytic leukemia.

This clone was picked up a small number of times. This sequence joins TRBV5-1 and TRBJ1-6; D is ambiguous. The CDR3 has 16 amino acids. Germline lookup yields CDR1 SGHRS and CDR2 YFSETQ. V lost 3 bases and J lost 0, with 10 bases in between. CDR3 in DNA: TGCGCCAGCAGCTGGGCCGGGAGCTCCTATAATTCACCCCTCCACTTT. It specifies CASSWAGSSYNSPLHF. The entire variable domain, with the rest obtained from reference TRBV5-1 and TRBJ1-6, is as follows: KAGVTQTPRYLIKTRGQQVTLSCSPISGHRSVSWYQQTPGQGLQFLFEYFSETQRNKGNFPGRFSGRQFSNSRSEMNVSTLELGDSALYLCASSWAGSSYNSPLHFGNGTRLTVT.

Turning to this clone: The germline gene is not matched at one end of the junction; a read error may be the cause. V is TRBV6-5 and J is TRBJ1-4; D call uncertain. Germline V CDR1 and CDR2: MNHEY, SVGAGI. The length of the CDR3 is 14 residues. The DNA of the CDR3 is TGTGCCAGCAGTCGGGTCACAACGAATGAAAAACTGTTTTTT. Translating gives CASSRVTTNEKLFF.

The gene calls are TRBV9 and TRBJ2-7; 14 positions match TRBD2. The CDR3 is 17 amino acids. Trimming cost V 3 bases and J 4 bases; bases outside gene matches: 9. CDR1 and CDR2 from the germline V gene are SGDLS and YYNGEE. The CDR3 DNA is TGTGCCAGCAGCGCTTCGGGACTAGCGGGAGCGGGGTACGAGCAGTACTTC. Protein sequence: CASSASGLAGAGYEQYF.

This clone was seen a handful of times. The genes are TRBV5-4 and TRBJ2-1; D call uncertain. This CDR3 has 12 amino acids. Germline V lookup: CDR1 SGHNT, CDR2 YYREEE (reference sequence). V shed 4 bases and J shed 10 bases, with 12 bases lying between them. CDR3 in amino acids: CASSPSPREQFF. As DNA, the CDR3 is TGTGCCAGCAGCCCCTCGCCCAGGGAGCAGTTCTTC. The full variable domain, with the rest looked up from reference TRBV5-4 and TRBJ2-1, is ETGVTQSPTHLIKTRGQQVTLRCSSQSGHNTVSWYQQALGQGPQFIFQYYREEENGRGNFPPRFSGLQFPNYSSELNVNALELDDSALYLCASSPSPREQFFGPGTRLTVL.

V usage is TRBV27 and J usage is TRBJ2-7; 10 nucleotides align to TRBD2. Germline V gene lookup returns CDR1 MNHEY and CDR2 SMNVEV (reference sequence). This CDR3 is 15 amino acids long. The ends lost 6 bases at V and 3 bases at J; junction bases unmatched: 8. The DNA for the CDR3 is TGTGCCAGCAGCCCGCTCGGGACTAGCGTCTACGAGCAGTACTTC. It translates to CASSPLGTSVYEQYF.

V is TRBV2 and J is TRBJ2-7, with D possibly being TRBD1 (5 bases). This CDR3 comprises 14 residues. The V and J ends lost 3 bases and 6 bases respectively, with 15 bases between them. CDR1 and CDR2 (germline): SNHLY, FYNNEI. The CDR3 spells CASSEVPVRVEQYF. The CDR3 DNA reads TGTGCCAGCAGTGAGGTTCCCGTCAGGGTCGAGCAGTACTTC.

This sequence joins TRBV5-4 and TRBJ2-5, with TRBD2 identical over 7 bases. CDR1 and CDR2 (germline): SGHNT, YYREEE (reference sequence). This CDR3 region has 14 residues. V was clipped by 1 base and J by 2 bases; unmatched bases: 2. In DNA form, the CDR3 reads TGTGCCAGCAGCTTGTTGGGAGGGCAAGAGACCCAGTACTTC. Its protein product is CASSLLGGQETQYF.

V gene TRBV27 combines with J gene TRBJ1-2, with D maybe TRBD1 (6 bases). With 2 bases removed from V and 5 bases from J, the gap between germline ends came to 18 bases. CDR3 length equals 16 residues. CDR1 and CDR2 from the germline V gene are MNHEY and SMNVEV (reference sequence). The CDR3 DNA follows: TGTGCCAGCAGTTTACTTACCCGGGGGCGATTTTATGGCTACACCTTC. This translates into CASSLLTRGRFYGYTF.

The V call is TRBV18, the J call TRBJ2-3; the D is unclear. In germline, CDR1 is KGHSH, CDR2 LQKENI. The CDR3 length is 17 residues. Trimming removed 0 bases at V and 3 bases at J, with 16 bases between. The DNA for the CDR3 is TGTGCCAGCTCACCACCATATGGCGTTCGAGCAACAGATACGCAGTATTTT. Amino acid sequence: CASSPPYGVRATDTQYF. The variable domain in full, with the rest retrieved from reference TRBV18 and TRBJ2-3, is NAGVMQNPRHLVRRRGQEARLRCSPMKGHSHVYWYRQLPEEGLKFMVYLQKENIIDESGMPKERFSAEFPKEGPSILRIQQVVRGDSAAYFCASSPPYGVRATDTQYFGPGTRLTVL.

The chain couples TRBV19 to TRBJ2-6; the D gene could be TRBD1 or TRBD2 (5 bases each). Germline loops: CDR1 LNHDA, CDR2 SQIVND (reference sequence). Trimming shortened V by 0 bases and J by 0 bases, and 15 bases separated the two germline ends. The CDR3 has 19 residues. This CDR3 is CASSIERGQGLSGANVLTF. CDR3 nucleotides: TGTGCCAGTAGTATAGAGAGGGGTCAGGGCCTCTCTGGGGCCAACGTCCTGACTTTC.

The chain combines TRBV7-9 with TRBJ2-7, with D possibly being TRBD1 (5 bases). Germline CDR1 reads SEHNR; CDR2 reads FQNEAQ (reference sequence). The CDR3 is 16 residues long. The ends were cut back, 5 bases at V and 3 bases at J, with 20 bases in the middle. The CDR3 protein is CASSPTAGHDFYEQYF. The CDR3 DNA reads as TGTGCCAGCAGCCCTACCGCCGGACACGATTTCTACGAGCAGTACTTC. Supplemented by reference TRBV7-9 and TRBJ2-7, the full variable domain reads DTGVSQNPRHKITKRGQNVTFRCDPISEHNRLYWYRQTLGQGPEFLTYFQNEAQLEKSRLLSDRFSAERPKGSFSTLEIQRTEQGDSAMYLCASSPTAGHDFYEQYFGPGTRLTVT.

The chain uses TRBV7-9 and TRBJ2-1, with 13 bases identical to TRBD2. The germline CDR1 and CDR2 sequences are SEHNR and FQNEAQ (reference sequence). The CDR3 is 17 residues long. V lost 1 base to trimming and J lost 2 bases; unmatched junction nucleotides: 2. CDR3 DNA: TGTGCCAGCAGCTTAGAAACTAGCGGGAGGGCCTACAATGAGCAGTTCTTC. As protein: CASSLETSGRAYNEQFF.

The chain links TRBV29-1 to TRBJ2-1; D ambiguous. Trimming removed 7 bases from V and 9 bases from J, with 13 bases in between. The CDR3 is made up of 11 amino acids. Germline CDR1 reads SQVTM; CDR2 reads ANQGSEA. The CDR3 here is CSGSGPSEQFF. CDR3 nucleotide sequence: TGCAGCGGGTCCGGGCCGAGTGAGCAGTTCTTC.

The genes are TRBV5-1 and TRBJ2-7, with D possibly matching TRBD2 (7 bases). V gave up 4 bases and J gave up 2 bases, with 16 bases separating them. Germline CDR1 reads SGHRS; CDR2 reads YFSETQ. The CDR3 is 15 amino acids. Written as DNA, the CDR3 is TGCGCCAGCAGCCCGGGGGGACACCGAACCTACGAGCAGTACTTC. This gives the protein CASSPGGHRTYEQYF.

The chain joins TRBV11-3 to TRBJ2-7; 13 bases align to TRBD2. The CDR3 has 17 residues. Trimming removed 1 base from V and 7 bases from J; junction bases left unmatched: 10. Germline-derived CDR1 and CDR2 are SGHNT and YENEEA. CDR3 sequence: CASSLVLAGGHPSEQYF. CDR3 sequence (DNA): TGTGCCAGCAGCTTAGTACTAGCGGGAGGGCACCCGTCGGAGCAGTACTTC.

The sample holds a few counts of this clone. The chain couples TRBV14 to TRBJ2-7, with D unresolved. The length of the CDR3 is 13 residues. Germline loops: CDR1 SGHDN, CDR2 FVKESK. The V end lost 0 bases, the J end lost 4 bases, and 7 bases lay between the germline ends. The CDR3 sequence is CASSQDGRYEQYF. The DNA of the CDR3 is TGTGCCAGCAGCCAAGATGGTCGATACGAGCAGTACTTC. Together with reference TRBV14 and TRBJ2-7, the CDR3 gives the full variable domain: EAGVTQFPSHSVIEKGQTVTLRCDPISGHDNLYWYRRVMGKEIKFLLHFVKESKQDESGMPNNRFLAERTGGTYSTLKVQPAELEDSGVYFCASSQDGRYEQYFGPGTRLTVT.

This clone was found a few times. The J gene is TRBJ1-2, the V gene TRBV29-1, with D unresolved. This CDR3 contains 13 residues. V lost 0 bases and J lost 4, with 9 bases in between. CDR1 SQVTM and CDR2 ANQGSEA come from the germline V gene. The CDR3 loop reads CSVEDPMGYGYTF. The CDR3 nucleotides read TGCAGCGTTGAAGACCCCATGGGCTATGGCTACACCTTC.

V and J are TRBV6-5 and TRBJ1-5; D is perhaps TRBD1 (6 bases). CDR3 length: 15 amino acids. Germline V lookup: CDR1 MNHEY, CDR2 SVGAGI. V was clipped by 0 bases and J by 3 bases, with 9 bases between them. The CDR3 DNA sequence: TGTGCCAGCAGTTACTCGCCAGGGGCCAATCAGCCCCAGCATTTT. Encoded protein: CASSYSPGANQPQHF.

V gene TRBV15 combines with J gene TRBJ1-3; D might be TRBD1 (5 bases). The CDR3 length is 15 residues. Trimming cost V 3 bases and J 0 bases, with 9 bases left between them. From germline, CDR1 is LNHNV and CDR2 YYDKDF (reference sequence). The CDR3 DNA follows: TGTGCCACCAGCAGGGGACTTAACTCTGGAAACACCATATATTTT. Residues: CATSRGLNSGNTIYF.

The DNA of the CDR3 is TGTGCCAGTAGTAAGAGGGGGACAGGGGCTGTTTCCTACGAGCAGTACTTC. Residues: CASSKRGTGAVSYEQYF. This chain links TRBV19 with TRBJ2-7; 10 bases fit TRBD1. CDR1 is LNHDA and CDR2 is SQIVND in the germline V gene (reference sequence). V dropped 4 bases and J dropped 1; count of bases not matched to a gene: 10. This CDR3 spans 17 amino acids.

This clone was found a few times. The chain couples TRBV7-2 to TRBJ1-1; unclear D gene. Trimming removed 1 base at V and 0 bases at J, with 6 bases between. CDR3 size: 14 residues. CDR1 and CDR2 (germline): SGHTA, FQGNSA. CDR3 in DNA: TGTGCCAGCAGCTTAGGCTGGCTGAACACTGAAGCTTTCTTT. It codes for CASSLGWLNTEAFF.

The chain recombines TRBV5-4 with TRBJ1-2; 9 positions match TRBD1. V dropped 3 bases and J dropped 6; count of bases not matched to a gene: 9. Germline CDR1 SGHNT, CDR2 YYREEE (reference sequence). This CDR3 contains 15 residues. CDR3: CASSSDRGPLDGYTF. The CDR3 DNA sequence: TGTGCCAGCAGCTCGGACAGGGGTCCTCTTGATGGCTACACCTTC.

This rearrangement joins TRBV5-1 to TRBJ2-3; possibly TRBD2 for D (5 bases). The CDR3 sequence is 16 residues long. In germline, CDR1 is SGHRS, CDR2 YFSETQ. The V and J ends lost 4 bases and 1 base respectively, with 16 bases between them. For the CDR3, the DNA is TGCGCCAGCAGCCTGATCGGGGAGAGGGGCACAGATACGCAGTATTTT. As protein: CASSLIGERGTDTQYF.

The chain joins TRBV7-6 to TRBJ2-7; TRBD1 aligns across 10 bases. The CDR3 is 15 residues long. Trimming cost V 5 bases and J 4 bases; bases outside gene matches: 8. Germline V gene data show CDR1 as SGHVS and CDR2 as FNYEAQ. CDR3 region: CASSPPTGGGYEQYF. CDR3 sequence (DNA): TGTGCCAGCAGCCCTCCGACAGGGGGCGGGTACGAGCAGTACTTC.

This clone occurred a few times. The chain links TRBV4-1 to TRBJ1-5; 11 bases match TRBD1. The CDR3 has 16 amino acids. The junction had 3 bases not matched to a gene; V was cut back by 3 bases and J by 2 bases. The V gene's germline CDR1 is MGHRA and CDR2 YSYEKL. The CDR3, as DNA: TGCGCCAGCAGCCAGGGGACAGGGGGGGGCAATCAGCCCCAGCATTTT. It encodes CASSQGTGGGNQPQHF.

This clone was seen just once. V is TRBV5-6 and J is TRBJ2-7; TRBD1 matches at 7 bases. The trim removed 4 bases at V and 6 bases at J, leaving 7 bases unmatched. Germline-derived CDR1 and CDR2 are SGHDT and YYEEEE. This CDR3 contains 13 residues. CDR3 sequence reads: CASSIDTGVEQYF. CDR3 sequence (DNA): TGTGCCAGCAGCATAGATACAGGGGTCGAGCAGTACTTC.

This clone was detected only a few times. The chain combines TRBV14 with TRBJ2-7; possibly TRBD1 or TRBD2 for D (6 bases each). Trimming removed 4 bases at V and 5 bases at J, with 9 bases between. CDR3 size: 12 residues. Germline V lookup: CDR1 SGHDN, CDR2 FVKESK. The CDR3 loop is CASSPGAHEQYF. The CDR3 nucleotides are TGTGCCAGCAGCCCGGGGGCCCACGAGCAGTACTTC.

V and J are TRBV29-1 and TRBJ2-3, with D possibly TRBD2 on 5 matching bases. The germline gives CDR1 SQVTM, CDR2 ANQGSEA. Trimming left V 7 bases short and J 8 bases short, with 13 bases between. The CDR3 totals 11 residues. CDR3 residues: CSAPWRATQYF. The CDR3 bases are TGCAGCGCCCCGTGGCGGGCTACGCAGTATTTT.

This clone was recorded only once. The chain is built from TRBV2 and TRBJ2-7, with 8 bases aligning to TRBD1. The CDR3 contains 14 residues. With 5 bases clipped from V and 2 bases from J, the junction kept 5 bases outside the gene matches. Germline V CDR1 and CDR2: SNHLY, FYNNEI. CDR3 DNA: TGTGCCAGCAGTAGGACAGGGAGACCCTACGAGCAGTACTTC. Encoded protein: CASSRTGRPYEQYF.

This chain connects TRBV2 to TRBJ2-7; D may correspond to TRBD1 or TRBD2 (6 bases each). This CDR3 contains 17 residues. Germline values: CDR1 SNHLY, CDR2 FYNNEI. Between the trimmed V and J ends, which lost 2 bases and 0 bases, there was a span of 17 bases. CDR3 region: CASSENNGGLSSYEQYF. The CDR3 DNA follows: TGTGCCAGCAGTGAAAATAATGGGGGGCTAAGCTCCTACGAGCAGTACTTC.